Listed below are T cell receptor beta chains from one sample, sequenced in a study of cytomegalovirus exposure and HLA in healthy donors. Some clones are missing from TCRdb's copy, which holds only in-frame ones; the method was immunoSEQ multiplex PCR. The sample has 150,000 to 200,000 clones, 81% seen once. Source material: PBMCs. The receptors stem from a man in his forties or fifties in good health and CMV-seropositive. Each CDR3 is given with its conserved first and last residue. Fields, in order: D gene, CDR3 length, clone size, J gene, V gene, CDR3 protein, CDR3 DNA. A D gene is named only where the DNA matches it firmly. Clone size, where shown, is once, few, many, or a class for clones that have expanded.

d_gene: -; len: 14; abundance: -; j_gene: TRBJ2-2; v_gene: TRBV4-2; CDR3aa: CASSQAGDTGELFF; CDR3nt: TGTGCCAGCAGCCAAGCGGGGGATACCGGGGAGCTGTTTTTT
d_gene: TRBD1; len: 13; abundance: -; j_gene: TRBJ1-1; v_gene: TRBV29-1; CDR3aa: CSAEGQGSVEAFF; CDR3nt: TGCAGCGCCGAAGGACAGGGAAGCGTTGAAGCTTTCTTT
d_gene: TRBD1; len: 18; abundance: few; j_gene: TRBJ2-7; v_gene: TRBV25-1; CDR3aa: CASSPLGTGGVSDREQYF; CDR3nt: TGTGCCAGCAGTCCTCTCGGGACAGGGGGTGTCTCCGATCGCGAGCAGTACTTC
d_gene: TRBD1; len: 14; abundance: -; j_gene: TRBJ1-2; v_gene: TRBV28; CDR3aa: CASSRQGLIYGYTF; CDR3nt: TGTGCCAGCAGTCGACAGGGCCTAATCTATGGCTACACCTTC
d_gene: TRBD2; len: 16; abundance: -; j_gene: TRBJ2-1; v_gene: TRBV5-8; CDR3aa: CASSLGLAGGHRSSFF; CDR3nt: TGTGCCAGCAGCTTGGGACTAGCGGGAGGTCATCGGAGCTCGTTCTTC
d_gene: TRBD1; len: 14; abundance: few; j_gene: TRBJ2-3; v_gene: TRBV15; CDR3aa: CATSRGTGSDTQYF; CDR3nt: TGTGCCACCAGCAGAGGGACAGGGTCAGATACGCAGTATTTT
d_gene: TRBD1; len: 13; abundance: -; j_gene: TRBJ2-7; v_gene: TRBV29-1; CDR3aa: CSVEDRGSREQYF; CDR3nt: TGCAGCGTTGAAGACAGGGGGAGTAGGGAGCAGTACTTC
d_gene: TRBD2; len: 14; abundance: -; j_gene: TRBJ2-7; v_gene: TRBV10-3; CDR3aa: CAIRGGTGAYEQYF; CDR3nt: TGTGCCATCAGGGGGGGGACCGGGGCCTACGAGCAGTACTTC
d_gene: -; len: 15; abundance: once; j_gene: TRBJ2-2; v_gene: TRBV28; CDR3aa: CASSLGATGTGELFF; CDR3nt: TGTGCCAGCAGTTTGGGAGCTACTGGTACCGGGGAGCTGTTTTTT
d_gene: -; len: 14; abundance: -; j_gene: TRBJ1-1; v_gene: TRBV6-5; CDR3aa: CASSSGTIITEAFF; CDR3nt: TGTGCCAGCAGCTCCGGGACAATTATCACTGAAGCTTTCTTT
d_gene: TRBD2; len: 16; abundance: -; j_gene: TRBJ2-1; v_gene: TRBV19; CDR3aa: CASSRSSGGAVDEQFF; CDR3nt: TGTGCCAGTAGTCGCTCTAGCGGGGGGGCAGTGGATGAGCAGTTCTTC
d_gene: TRBD2; len: 15; abundance: -; j_gene: TRBJ2-7; v_gene: TRBV6-6; CDR3aa: CASTPTSGDPYEQYF; CDR3nt: TGTGCCAGCACCCCGACTAGCGGGGATCCCTACGAGCAGTACTTC
d_gene: -; len: 12; abundance: -; j_gene: TRBJ2-2; v_gene: TRBV29-1; CDR3aa: CSVEYGVGELFF; CDR3nt: TGCAGCGTTGAATATGGAGTGGGGGAGCTGTTTTTT
d_gene: -; len: 15; abundance: -; j_gene: TRBJ2-2; v_gene: TRBV5-1; CDR3aa: CASSLDQVNTGELFF; CDR3nt: TGCGCCAGCAGCTTGGACCAGGTTAACACCGGGGAGCTGTTTTTT
d_gene: -; len: 15; abundance: -; j_gene: TRBJ1-6; v_gene: TRBV4-1; CDR3aa: CASSQERRGDSPLHF; CDR3nt: TGCGCCAGCAGCCAAGAACGCAGGGGTGATTCACCCCTCCACTTT
d_gene: TRBD2; len: 13; abundance: -; j_gene: TRBJ2-1; v_gene: TRBV19; CDR3aa: CASCSGAYNEQFF; CDR3nt: TGTGCCAGTTGTAGCGGGGCCTACAATGAGCAGTTCTTC
d_gene: TRBD1; len: 17; abundance: -; j_gene: TRBJ1-5; v_gene: TRBV28; CDR3aa: CASSTTGTGGFDQPQHF; CDR3nt: TGTGCCAGCAGTACAACCGGGACAGGGGGCTTCGATCAGCCCCAGCATTTT
d_gene: -; len: 10; abundance: -; j_gene: TRBJ1-2; v_gene: TRBV20-1; CDR3aa: CSALYYNISF; CDR3nt: TGCAGTGCGCTATACTACAATATTTCTTTC
d_gene: -; len: 13; abundance: -; j_gene: TRBJ2-7; v_gene: TRBV11-3; CDR3aa: CASSLGVLYEQYF; CDR3nt: TGTGCCAGCAGCTTAGGCGTACTATACGAGCAGTACTTC
d_gene: TRBD1; len: 14; abundance: -; j_gene: TRBJ2-3; v_gene: TRBV10-2; CDR3aa: CASSEDRGAWGQYF; CDR3nt: TGCGCCAGCAGTGAGGACAGGGGGGCTTGGGGGCAGTATTTT
d_gene: -; len: 16; abundance: -; j_gene: TRBJ1-2; v_gene: TRBV27; CDR3aa: CASRFDPAKGPYGYTF; CDR3nt: TGTGCCAGCAGGTTCGACCCCGCCAAGGGGCCCTATGGCTACACCTTC
d_gene: TRBD2; len: 13; abundance: once; j_gene: TRBJ2-5; v_gene: TRBV2; CDR3aa: CASSGGRGETQYF; CDR3nt: TGTGCCAGCAGCGGGGGGAGAGGAGAGACCCAGTACTTC
d_gene: TRBD2; len: 21; abundance: -; j_gene: TRBJ2-5; v_gene: TRBV30; CDR3aa: CAWSGGTGSWLAGGRQETQYF; CDR3nt: TGTGCCTGGAGTGGGGGGACAGGGTCCTGGCTAGCGGGAGGAAGGCAAGAGACCCAGTACTTC
d_gene: TRBD1; len: 14; abundance: -; j_gene: TRBJ1-1; v_gene: TRBV30; CDR3aa: CAWTSDRGSTEAFF; CDR3nt: TGTGCCTGGACTTCGGACAGGGGTAGCACTGAAGCTTTCTTT
d_gene: -; len: 23; abundance: -; j_gene: TRBJ2-3; v_gene: TRBV21-1; CDR3aa: CASSKGGPCPTLFHRPQPSTQYF; CDR3nt: TGTGCCAGCAGCAAAGGAGGGCCGTGCCCAACCTTATTTCACAGACCCCAACCCTCGACGCAGTATTTT
d_gene: TRBD1; len: 16; abundance: -; j_gene: TRBJ2-7; v_gene: TRBV15; CDR3aa: CATSRDFTGGLYEQYF; CDR3nt: TGTGCCACCAGCAGAGATTTTACAGGGGGCCTGTACGAGCAGTACTTC
d_gene: TRBD1; len: 15; abundance: few; j_gene: TRBJ2-1; v_gene: TRBV11-3; CDR3aa: CASSPQGVTYNEQFF; CDR3nt: TGTGCCAGCAGCCCACAGGGGGTAACCTACAATGAGCAGTTCTTC
d_gene: -; len: 14; abundance: -; j_gene: TRBJ1-3; v_gene: TRBV9; CDR3aa: CASSVEQGGNTIYF; CDR3nt: TGTGCCAGCAGCGTAGAACAGGGCGGAAACACCATATATTTT
d_gene: -; len: 12; abundance: -; j_gene: TRBJ2-5; v_gene: TRBV29-1; CDR3aa: CSAVGLGETQYF; CDR3nt: TGCAGCGCCGTCGGACTTGGGGAGACCCAGTACTTC
d_gene: -; len: 14; abundance: -; j_gene: TRBJ1-5; v_gene: TRBV16; CDR3aa: CASSQSTGPQPQHF; CDR3nt: TGTGCCAGCAGCCAATCCACAGGCCCTCAGCCCCAGCATTTT
d_gene: TRBD2; len: 18; abundance: once; j_gene: TRBJ2-1; v_gene: TRBV15; CDR3aa: CATSRDMGLAGSYNEQFF; CDR3nt: TGTGCCACCAGCAGAGATATGGGACTAGCGGGCTCCTACAATGAGCAGTTCTTC
d_gene: -; len: 16; abundance: -; j_gene: TRBJ1-4; v_gene: TRBV5-5; CDR3aa: CASSSAPQGWGEKLFF; CDR3nt: TGTGCCAGCAGCTCCGCTCCACAGGGATGGGGTGAAAAACTGTTTTTT
d_gene: TRBD2; len: 14; abundance: -; j_gene: TRBJ2-7; v_gene: TRBV18; CDR3aa: CASSPTSGEYEQYF; CDR3nt: TGTGCCAGCTCACCTACTAGCGGGGAATACGAGCAGTACTTC
d_gene: TRBD2; len: 15; abundance: -; j_gene: TRBJ2-7; v_gene: TRBV7-2; CDR3aa: CASSPRLAGSYEQYF; CDR3nt: TGTGCCAGCAGCCCCCGACTAGCGGGTTCCTACGAGCAGTACTTC
d_gene: TRBD1; len: 18; abundance: -; j_gene: TRBJ2-1; v_gene: TRBV7-8; CDR3aa: CASSLWTGGGSSYNEQFF; CDR3nt: TGTGCCAGCAGCTTATGGACAGGGGGTGGGAGCTCCTACAATGAGCAGTTCTTC
d_gene: -; len: 13; abundance: once; j_gene: TRBJ1-1; v_gene: TRBV7-3; CDR3aa: CASSLGTNTEAFF; CDR3nt: TGTGCCAGCAGCTTAGGCACGAACACTGAAGCTTTCTTT
d_gene: -; len: 16; abundance: -; j_gene: TRBJ1-2; v_gene: TRBV5-6; CDR3aa: CASSLAEAYRYYGYTF; CDR3nt: TGTGCCAGCAGCTTGGCCGAAGCTTATCGGTACTATGGCTACACCTTC
d_gene: TRBD2; len: 13; abundance: -; j_gene: TRBJ2-2; v_gene: TRBV11-3; CDR3aa: CASSVAGSGELFF; CDR3nt: TGTGCCAGCAGCGTAGCGGGATCCGGGGAGCTGTTTTTT
d_gene: -; len: 19; abundance: few; j_gene: TRBJ1-4; v_gene: TRBV28; CDR3aa: CASSFVGTRGRKTNEKLFF; CDR3nt: TGTGCCAGCAGTTTCGTTGGAACAAGGGGTAGAAAGACTAATGAAAAACTGTTTTTT
d_gene: TRBD1; len: 15; abundance: -; j_gene: TRBJ2-5; v_gene: TRBV27; CDR3aa: CASSGTGTGEETQYF; CDR3nt: TGCGCCAGCAGTGGTACCGGGACAGGGGAAGAGACCCAGTACTTC
d_gene: -; len: 13; abundance: -; j_gene: TRBJ1-4; v_gene: TRBV18; CDR3aa: CASSGQGSEKLFF; CDR3nt: TGTGCCAGCTCCGGGCAGGGCTCTGAAAAACTGTTTTTT
d_gene: TRBD1; len: 15; abundance: -; j_gene: TRBJ2-1; v_gene: TRBV7-9; CDR3aa: CASSHGTGAGNEQFF; CDR3nt: TGTGCCAGCAGCCACGGGACAGGGGCGGGCAATGAGCAGTTCTTC
d_gene: -; len: 14; abundance: -; j_gene: TRBJ2-7; v_gene: TRBV19; CDR3aa: CASSTAGTSYEQYF; CDR3nt: TGTGCCAGTAGTACCGCCGGGACAAGCTACGAGCAGTACTTC
d_gene: TRBD1; len: 14; abundance: -; j_gene: TRBJ1-2; v_gene: TRBV7-8; CDR3aa: CASSAQGAYYGYTF; CDR3nt: TGTGCCAGCAGCGCCCAGGGGGCTTATTATGGCTACACCTTC
d_gene: TRBD2; len: 15; abundance: -; j_gene: TRBJ2-1; v_gene: TRBV5-1; CDR3aa: CASSIGTSGANEQFF; CDR3nt: TGCGCCAGCAGCATCGGGACTAGCGGGGCAAATGAGCAGTTCTTC
d_gene: TRBD1; len: 15; abundance: -; j_gene: TRBJ2-1; v_gene: TRBV6-6; CDR3aa: CASSTSGTAYNEQFF; CDR3nt: TGTGCCAGCAGTACCTCCGGGACAGCCTACAATGAGCAGTTCTTC